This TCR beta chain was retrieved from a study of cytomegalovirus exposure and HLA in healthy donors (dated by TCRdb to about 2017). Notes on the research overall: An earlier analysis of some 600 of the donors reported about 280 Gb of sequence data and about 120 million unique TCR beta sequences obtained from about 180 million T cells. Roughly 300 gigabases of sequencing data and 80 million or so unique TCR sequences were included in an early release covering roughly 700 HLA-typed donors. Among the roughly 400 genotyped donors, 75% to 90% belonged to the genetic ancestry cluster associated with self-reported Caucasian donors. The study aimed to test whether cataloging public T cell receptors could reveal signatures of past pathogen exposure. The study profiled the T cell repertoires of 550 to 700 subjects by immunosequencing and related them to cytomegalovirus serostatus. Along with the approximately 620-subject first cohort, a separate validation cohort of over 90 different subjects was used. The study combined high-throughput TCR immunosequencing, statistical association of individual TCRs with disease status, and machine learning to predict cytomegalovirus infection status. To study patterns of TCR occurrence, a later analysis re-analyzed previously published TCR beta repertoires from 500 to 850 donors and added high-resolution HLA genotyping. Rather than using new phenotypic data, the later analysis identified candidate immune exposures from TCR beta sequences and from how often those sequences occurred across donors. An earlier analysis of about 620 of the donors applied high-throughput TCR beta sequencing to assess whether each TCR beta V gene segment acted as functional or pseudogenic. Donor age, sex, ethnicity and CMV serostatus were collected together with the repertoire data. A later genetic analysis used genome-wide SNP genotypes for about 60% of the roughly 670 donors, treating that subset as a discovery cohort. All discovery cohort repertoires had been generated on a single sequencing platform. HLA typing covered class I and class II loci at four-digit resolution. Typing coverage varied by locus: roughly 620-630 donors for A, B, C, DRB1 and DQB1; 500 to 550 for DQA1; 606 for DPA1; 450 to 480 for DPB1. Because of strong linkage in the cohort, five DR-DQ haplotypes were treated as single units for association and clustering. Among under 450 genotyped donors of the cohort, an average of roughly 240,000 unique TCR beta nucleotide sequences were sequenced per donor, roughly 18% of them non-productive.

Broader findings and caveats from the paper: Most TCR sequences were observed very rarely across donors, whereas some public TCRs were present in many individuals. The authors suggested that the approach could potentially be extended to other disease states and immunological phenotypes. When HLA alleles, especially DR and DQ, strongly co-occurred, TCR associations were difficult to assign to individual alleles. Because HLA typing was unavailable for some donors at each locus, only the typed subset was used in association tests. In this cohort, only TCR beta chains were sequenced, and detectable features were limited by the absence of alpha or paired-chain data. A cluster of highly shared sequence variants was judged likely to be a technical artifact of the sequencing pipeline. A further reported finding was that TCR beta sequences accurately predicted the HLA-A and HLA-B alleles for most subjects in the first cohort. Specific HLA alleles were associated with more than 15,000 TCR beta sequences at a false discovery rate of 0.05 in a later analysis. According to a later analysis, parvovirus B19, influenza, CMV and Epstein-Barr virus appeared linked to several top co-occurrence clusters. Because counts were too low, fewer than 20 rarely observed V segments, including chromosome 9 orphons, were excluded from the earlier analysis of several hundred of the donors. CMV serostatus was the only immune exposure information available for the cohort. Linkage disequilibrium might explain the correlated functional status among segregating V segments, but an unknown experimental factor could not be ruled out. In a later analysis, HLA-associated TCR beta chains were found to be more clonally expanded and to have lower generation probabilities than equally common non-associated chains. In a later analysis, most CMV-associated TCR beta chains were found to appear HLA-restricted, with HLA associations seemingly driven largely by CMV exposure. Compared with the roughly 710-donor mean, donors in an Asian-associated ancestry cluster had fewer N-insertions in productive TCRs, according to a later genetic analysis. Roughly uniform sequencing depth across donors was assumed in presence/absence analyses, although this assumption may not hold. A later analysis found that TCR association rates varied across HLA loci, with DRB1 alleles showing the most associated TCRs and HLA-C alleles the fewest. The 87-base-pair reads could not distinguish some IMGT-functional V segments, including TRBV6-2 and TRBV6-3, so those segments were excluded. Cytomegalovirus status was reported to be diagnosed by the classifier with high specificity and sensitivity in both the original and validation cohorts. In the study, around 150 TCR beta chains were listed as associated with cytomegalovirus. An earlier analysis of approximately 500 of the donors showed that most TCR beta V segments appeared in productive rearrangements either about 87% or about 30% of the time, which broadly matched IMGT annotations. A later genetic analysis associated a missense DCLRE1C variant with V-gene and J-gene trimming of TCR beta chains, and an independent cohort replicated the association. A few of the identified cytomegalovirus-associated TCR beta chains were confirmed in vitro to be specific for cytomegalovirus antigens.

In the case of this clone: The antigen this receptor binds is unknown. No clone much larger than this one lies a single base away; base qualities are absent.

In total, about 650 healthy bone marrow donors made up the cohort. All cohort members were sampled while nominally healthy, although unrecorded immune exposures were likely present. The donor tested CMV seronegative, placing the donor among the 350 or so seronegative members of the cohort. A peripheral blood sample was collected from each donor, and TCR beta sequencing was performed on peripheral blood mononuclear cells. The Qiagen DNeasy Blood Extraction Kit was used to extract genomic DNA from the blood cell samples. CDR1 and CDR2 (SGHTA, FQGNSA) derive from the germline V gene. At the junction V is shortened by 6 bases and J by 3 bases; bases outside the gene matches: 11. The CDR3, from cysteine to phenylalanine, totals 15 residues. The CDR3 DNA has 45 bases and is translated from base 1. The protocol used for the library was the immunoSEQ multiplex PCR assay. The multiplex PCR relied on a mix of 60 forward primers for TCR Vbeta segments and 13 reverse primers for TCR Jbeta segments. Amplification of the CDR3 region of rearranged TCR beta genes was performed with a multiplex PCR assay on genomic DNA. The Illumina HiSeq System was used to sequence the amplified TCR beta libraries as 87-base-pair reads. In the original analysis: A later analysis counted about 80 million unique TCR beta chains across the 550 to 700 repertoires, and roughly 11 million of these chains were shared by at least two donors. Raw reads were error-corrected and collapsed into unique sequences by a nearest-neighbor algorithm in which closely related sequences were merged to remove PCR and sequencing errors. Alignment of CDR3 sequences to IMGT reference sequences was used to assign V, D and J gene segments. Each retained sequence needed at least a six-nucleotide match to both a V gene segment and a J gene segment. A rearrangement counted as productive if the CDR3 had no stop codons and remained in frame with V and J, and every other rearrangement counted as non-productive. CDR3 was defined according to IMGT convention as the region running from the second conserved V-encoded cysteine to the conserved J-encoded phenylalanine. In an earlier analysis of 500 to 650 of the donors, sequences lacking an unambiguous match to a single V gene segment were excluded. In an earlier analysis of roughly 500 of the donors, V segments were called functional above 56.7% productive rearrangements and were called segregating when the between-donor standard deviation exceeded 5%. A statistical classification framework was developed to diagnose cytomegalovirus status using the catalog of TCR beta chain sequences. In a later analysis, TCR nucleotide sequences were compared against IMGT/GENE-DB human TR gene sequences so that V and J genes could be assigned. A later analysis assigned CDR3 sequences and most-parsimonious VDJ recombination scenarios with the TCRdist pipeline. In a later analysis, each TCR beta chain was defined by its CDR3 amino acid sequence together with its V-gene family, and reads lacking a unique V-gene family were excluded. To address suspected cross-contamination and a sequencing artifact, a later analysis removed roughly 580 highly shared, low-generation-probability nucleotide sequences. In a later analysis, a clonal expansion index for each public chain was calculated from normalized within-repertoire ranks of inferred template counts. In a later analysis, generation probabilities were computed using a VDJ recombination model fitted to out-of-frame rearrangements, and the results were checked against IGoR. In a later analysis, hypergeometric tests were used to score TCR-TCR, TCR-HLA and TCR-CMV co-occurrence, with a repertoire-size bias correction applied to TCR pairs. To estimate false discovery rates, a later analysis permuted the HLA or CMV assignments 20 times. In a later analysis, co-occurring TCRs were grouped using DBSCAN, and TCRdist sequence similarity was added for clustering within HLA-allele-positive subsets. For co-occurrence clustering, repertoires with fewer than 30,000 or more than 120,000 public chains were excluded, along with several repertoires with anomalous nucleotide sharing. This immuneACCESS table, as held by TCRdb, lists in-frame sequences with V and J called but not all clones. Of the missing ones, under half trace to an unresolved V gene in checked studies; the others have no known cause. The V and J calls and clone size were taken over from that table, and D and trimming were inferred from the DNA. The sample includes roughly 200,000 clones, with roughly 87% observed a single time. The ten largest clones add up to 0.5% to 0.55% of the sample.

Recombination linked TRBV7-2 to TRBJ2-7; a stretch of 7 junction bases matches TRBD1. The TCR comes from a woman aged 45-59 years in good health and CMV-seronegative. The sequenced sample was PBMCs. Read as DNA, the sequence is TGTGCCAGCAGTACATTACAGGGGATCTACTACGAGCAGTACTTC. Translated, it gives CASSTLQGIYYEQYF.